This T cell receptor beta chain was sequenced during a study of OX40 agonist ivuxolimab in advanced cancers. Study-wide context: The patients received ivuxolimab by intravenous route every 2 weeks at 0.01 to 10 mg/kg. Patients with prior anti-PD-1, anti-PD-L1 or anti-CTLA-4 therapy were eligible; 40% to 45% had some. Findings and limits, study-wide: Antigen specificity of clonally expanded peripheral T cells was not established.

It was autoimmune disease history or systemic immunosuppression that excluded patients. TCRdb's table, derived via immunoSEQ multiplex PCR, lists solely in-frame clones and lacks some. Found here are around 92,000 clones, 85% to 95% of them singletons; the top ten hold around 0.25%. V shed 3 bases and J shed 4 bases, with 13 bases lying between them. Germline V lookup: CDR1 KGHSH, CDR2 LQKENI. The CDR3 is made up of 14 amino acids. To note about this clone: Its antigen is not known.

This clonotype was sampled from an adult with an advanced solid tumor such as melanoma, head and neck, liver or kidney cancer. The chain combines TRBV18 with TRBJ2-7; D may be TRBD1 or TRBD2 (7 bases each). The specimen comprised CD4+ or CD8+ T cells sorted from blood, sampled in a trial of the OX40 agonist ivuxolimab. CDR3 coding DNA: TGTGCCAGCTCACCGAGACAGGGAGGGTACGAGCAGTACTTC. Its translation is CASSPRQGGYEQYF.